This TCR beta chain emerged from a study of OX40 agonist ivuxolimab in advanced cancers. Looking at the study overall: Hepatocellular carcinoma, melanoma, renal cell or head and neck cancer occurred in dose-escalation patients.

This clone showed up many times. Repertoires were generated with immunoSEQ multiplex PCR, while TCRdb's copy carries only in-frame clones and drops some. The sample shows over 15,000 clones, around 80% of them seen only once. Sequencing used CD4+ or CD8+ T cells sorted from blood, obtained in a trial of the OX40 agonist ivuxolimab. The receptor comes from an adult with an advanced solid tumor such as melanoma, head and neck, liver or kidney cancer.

The CDR3 nucleotides are TGTGCCAGCAGCGGCATGGGACAGGGAGATAATGGCTACACCTTC. It translates to CASSGMGQGDNGYTF. This chain joins TRBV13 and TRBJ1-2; 9 bases align to TRBD1. The CDR3 runs 15 residues. With V trimmed by 5 bases and J by 6 bases, 10 bases remained unmatched. Germline CDR1 is PRHDT and CDR2 is FYEKMQ (reference sequence).